This T cell receptor beta chain was identified in a study of cytomegalovirus exposure and HLA in healthy donors. Study results and limitations: When analyzed later, a missense DCLRE1C variant was found to be linked to TCR beta V- and J-gene trimming.

V dropped 3 bases and J dropped 0 bases, with 12 bases sitting between them. Germline V gene data show CDR1 as SEHNR and CDR2 as FQNEAQ (reference sequence). This CDR3 contains 16 residues. The PCR had 60 Vbeta and 13 Jbeta primers. Data came from immunoSEQ multiplex PCR; TCRdb stores just in-frame clones and leaves some out. This table holds some 120,000 clones, 70% to 80% found once. This clone was counted only a few times. As yet, its antigen is unknown. The chain combines TRBV7-9 with TRBJ2-1; no clear D. The sample comprised PBMCs. This sequence originates from a woman between 50 and 59 years old in good health and CMV-seropositive. The CDR3 loop reads CASSFRVPSSYNEQFF. The CDR3 nucleotides are TGTGCCAGCAGCTTTCGGGTCCCTAGCTCCTACAATGAGCAGTTCTTC.